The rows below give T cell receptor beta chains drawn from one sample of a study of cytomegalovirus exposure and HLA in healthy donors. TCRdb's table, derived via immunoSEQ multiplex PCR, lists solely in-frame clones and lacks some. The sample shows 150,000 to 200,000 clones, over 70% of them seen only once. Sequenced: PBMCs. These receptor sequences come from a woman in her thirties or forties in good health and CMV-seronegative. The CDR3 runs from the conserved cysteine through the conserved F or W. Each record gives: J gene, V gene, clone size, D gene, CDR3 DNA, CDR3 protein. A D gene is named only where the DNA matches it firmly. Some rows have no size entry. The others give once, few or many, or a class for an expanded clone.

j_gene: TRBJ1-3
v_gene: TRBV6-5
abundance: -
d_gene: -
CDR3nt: TGTGCCAGCATCTCACCGAGCTCTGGAAACACCATATATTTT
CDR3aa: CASISPSSGNTIYF

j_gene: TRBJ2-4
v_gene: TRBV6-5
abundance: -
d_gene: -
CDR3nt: TGTGCCAGCAGTTTCCAGGGGACGCCCGGAAACAGTCAGTACTTC
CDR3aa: CASSFQGTPGNSQYF

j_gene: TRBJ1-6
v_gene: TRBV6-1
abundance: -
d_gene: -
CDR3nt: TGTGCCAGCAGTGGAAACAGGGAGCGGAATTCACCCCTCCACTTT
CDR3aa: CASSGNRERNSPLHF

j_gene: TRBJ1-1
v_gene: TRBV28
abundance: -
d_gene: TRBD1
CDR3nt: TGTGCCAGCACCCTACGGACAGGGGCGTTGAACACTGAAGCTTTCTTT
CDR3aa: CASTLRTGALNTEAFF

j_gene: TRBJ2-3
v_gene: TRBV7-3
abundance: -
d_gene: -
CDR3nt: TGTGCCAGCAGCCCGGGACTCATCACGACAGATACGCAGTATTTT
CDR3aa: CASSPGLITTDTQYF

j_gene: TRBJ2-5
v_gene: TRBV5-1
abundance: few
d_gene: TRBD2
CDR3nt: TGCGCCAGCACACGGGGACTAGTCCAAGAGACCCAGTACTTC
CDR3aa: CASTRGLVQETQYF

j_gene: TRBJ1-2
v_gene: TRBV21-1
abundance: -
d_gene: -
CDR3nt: TGTGCCAGCAGCAAAGCGCTTGGCGGAGGACAGATTTATAATGGCTACACCTTC
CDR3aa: CASSKALGGGQIYNGYTF

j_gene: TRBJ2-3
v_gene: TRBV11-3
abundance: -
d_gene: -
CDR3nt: TGTGCCAGCAGCTTACAGGTCGGGGGTGGCACAGATACGCAGTATTTT
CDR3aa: CASSLQVGGGTDTQYF

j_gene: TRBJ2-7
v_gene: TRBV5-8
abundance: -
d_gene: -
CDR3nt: TGTGCCAGCAGCTCCTTCACTTACGAGCAGTACTTC
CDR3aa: CASSSFTYEQYF

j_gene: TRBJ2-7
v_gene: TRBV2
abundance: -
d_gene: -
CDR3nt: TGTGCCAGCGATGGCCAGGGCGATTCCTACGAGCAGTACTTC
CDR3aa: CASDGQGDSYEQYF

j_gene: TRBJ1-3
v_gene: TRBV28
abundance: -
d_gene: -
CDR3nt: TGTGCCAGCAGTTTATTCCCTCCAGCGAGCTCTGGAAACACCATATATTTT
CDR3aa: CASSLFPPASSGNTIYF

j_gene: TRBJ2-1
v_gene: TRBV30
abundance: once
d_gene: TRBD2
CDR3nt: TGTGCCTGGAGTGTGGGACTAGCTCGGGAGGAGCAGTTCTTC
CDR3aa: CAWSVGLAREEQFF

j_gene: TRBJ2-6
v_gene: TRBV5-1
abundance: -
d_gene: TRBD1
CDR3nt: TGCGCCAGCAGCTCGGGACAGGCTGGGGCCAACGTCCTGACTTTC
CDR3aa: CASSSGQAGANVLTF

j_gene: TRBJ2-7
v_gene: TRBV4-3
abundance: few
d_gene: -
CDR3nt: TGCGCCAGCAGCCACGCCCTCCCGAGCTACGAGCAGTACTTC
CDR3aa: CASSHALPSYEQYF

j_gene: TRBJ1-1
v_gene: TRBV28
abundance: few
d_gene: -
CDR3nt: TGTGCCAGCGGGGCCGGGCGAGCTTTCTTT
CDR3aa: CASGAGRAFF

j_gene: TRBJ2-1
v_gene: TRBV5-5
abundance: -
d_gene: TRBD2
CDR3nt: TGTGCCAGCAGCCCTACTAGCGACCACAATGAGCAGTTCTTC
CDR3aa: CASSPTSDHNEQFF

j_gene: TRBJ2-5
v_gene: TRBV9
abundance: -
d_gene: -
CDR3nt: TGTGCCAGCACCCAAGGAGGTGGTTTAGAGACCCAGTACTTC
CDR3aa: CASTQGGGLETQYF

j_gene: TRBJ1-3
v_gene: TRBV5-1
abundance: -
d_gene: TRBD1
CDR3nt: TGCGCCAGCAGCCCAGGGGGAAGCTCTGGAAACACCATATATTTT
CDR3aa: CASSPGGSSGNTIYF

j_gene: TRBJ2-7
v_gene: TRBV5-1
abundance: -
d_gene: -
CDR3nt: TGCGCCAGCAGCTTGGCCTTAACAGGCAACTACGAGCAGTACTTC
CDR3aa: CASSLALTGNYEQYF

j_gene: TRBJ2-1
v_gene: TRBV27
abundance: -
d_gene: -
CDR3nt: TGTGCCAGCAGTTTAAGTGTGTACTTCAATGAGCAGTTCTTC
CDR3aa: CASSLSVYFNEQFF

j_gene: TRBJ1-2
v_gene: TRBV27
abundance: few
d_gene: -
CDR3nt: TGTGCCAGCAGTCCACAGGAGTTGGGCGGCTACACCTTC
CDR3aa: CASSPQELGGYTF

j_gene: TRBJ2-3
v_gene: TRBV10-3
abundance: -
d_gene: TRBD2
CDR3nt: TGTGCCATCAGTGAGCCAGAACTAGCGACCACAGATACGCAGTATTTT
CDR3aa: CAISEPELATTDTQYF

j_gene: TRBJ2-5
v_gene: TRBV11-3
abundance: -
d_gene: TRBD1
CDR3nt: TGTGCCAGCAGCTTAATAGGGGACAGGGAGACCCAGTACTTC
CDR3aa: CASSLIGDRETQYF

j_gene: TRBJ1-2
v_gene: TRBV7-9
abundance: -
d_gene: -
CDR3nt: TGTGCCAGCAGCCTTGGGGCAGCTAACAACAGCTACACCTTC
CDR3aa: CASSLGAANNSYTF

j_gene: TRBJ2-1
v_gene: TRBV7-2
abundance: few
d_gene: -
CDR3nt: TGTGCCACCGTTGGACAGAGTTCCTACAATGAGCAGTTCTTC
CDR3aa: CATVGQSSYNEQFF

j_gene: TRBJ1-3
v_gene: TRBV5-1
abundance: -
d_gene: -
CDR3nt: TGCGCCAGCAGCCCGCGGCTGGCGGCCGGAAACACCATATATTTT
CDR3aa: CASSPRLAAGNTIYF

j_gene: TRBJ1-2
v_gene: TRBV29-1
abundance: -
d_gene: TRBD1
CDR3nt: TGCAGCGTTGCGGCCCCAGGGGGCCTCTGGTTTGGCTACACCTTC
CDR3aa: CSVAAPGGLWFGYTF

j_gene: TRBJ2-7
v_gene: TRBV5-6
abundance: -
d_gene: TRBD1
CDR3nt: TGTGCCAGCAGCTTGGGACAGGGTGAGCAGTACTTC
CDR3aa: CASSLGQGEQYF

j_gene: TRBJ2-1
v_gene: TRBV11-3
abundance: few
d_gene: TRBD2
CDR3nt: TGTGCCAGCAGCTTAGCACTAGCGGGAGGTGAGCAGTTCTTC
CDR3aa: CASSLALAGGEQFF

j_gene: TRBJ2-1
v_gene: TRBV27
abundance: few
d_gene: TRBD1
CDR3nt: TGTGCCAGCAGCCGACAGGGGGGGTACAATGAGCAGTTCTTC
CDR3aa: CASSRQGGYNEQFF

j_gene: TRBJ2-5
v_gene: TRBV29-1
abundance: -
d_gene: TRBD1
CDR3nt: TGCAGCGCGAGCGGACAGGGGGTTAAAGAGACCCAGTACTTC
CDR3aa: CSASGQGVKETQYF

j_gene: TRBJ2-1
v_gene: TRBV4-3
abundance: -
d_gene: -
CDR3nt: TGCGCCAGCAGCCAAGATTCTTTAACGGGTGGGTCCTACAATGAGCAGTTCTTC
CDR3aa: CASSQDSLTGGSYNEQFF

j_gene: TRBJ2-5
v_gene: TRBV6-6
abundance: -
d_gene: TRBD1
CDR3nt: TGTGCCAGCGGTGGGGACAGGTCAAGAGTGACCCAGTACTTC
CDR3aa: CASGGDRSRVTQYF

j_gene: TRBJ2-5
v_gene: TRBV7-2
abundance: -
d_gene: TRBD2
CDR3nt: TGTGCCAGCAGCTTGGGACTAGCGGGAGGAGAGACCCAGTACTTC
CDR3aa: CASSLGLAGGETQYF

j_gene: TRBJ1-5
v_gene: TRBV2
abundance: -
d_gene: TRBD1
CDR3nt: TGTGCCAGCAGGGTCCCGGGACAGGGACAGCCCCAGCATTTT
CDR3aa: CASRVPGQGQPQHF

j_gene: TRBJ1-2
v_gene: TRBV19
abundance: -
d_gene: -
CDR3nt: TGTGCCAGTAGTATCGGCCAGGTGCTATTTGGCTACACCTTC
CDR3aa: CASSIGQVLFGYTF

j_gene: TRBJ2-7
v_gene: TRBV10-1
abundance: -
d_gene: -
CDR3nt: TGCGCCAGCACGGGGACTCAAAGCTCCTACGAGCAGTACTTC
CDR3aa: CASTGTQSSYEQYF

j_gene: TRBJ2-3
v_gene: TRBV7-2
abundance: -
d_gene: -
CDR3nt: TGTGCCAGCAGCTTAACGGGTAGGGGTACGCAGTATTTT
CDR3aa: CASSLTGRGTQYF

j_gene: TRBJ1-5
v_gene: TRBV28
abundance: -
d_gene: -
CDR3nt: TGTGCCAGCAGCCGGTCCGACGGTACGAGGAATCAGCCCCAGCATTTT
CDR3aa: CASSRSDGTRNQPQHF

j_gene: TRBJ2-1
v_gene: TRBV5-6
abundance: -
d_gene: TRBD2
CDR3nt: TGTGCCAGCAGCTCGTTAGGACTAGCGGGAGGAAATGAGCAGTTCTTC
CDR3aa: CASSSLGLAGGNEQFF

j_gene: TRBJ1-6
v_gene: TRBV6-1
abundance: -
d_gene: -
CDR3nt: TGTGCCAGCAGTGAAGGCGGGGTGGGTAATTCACCCCTCCACTTT
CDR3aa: CASSEGGVGNSPLHF

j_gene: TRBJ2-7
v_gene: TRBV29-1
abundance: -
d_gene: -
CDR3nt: TGCAGCGTTGATTCGGGGGGCCTCTACGAGCAGTACTTC
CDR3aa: CSVDSGGLYEQYF

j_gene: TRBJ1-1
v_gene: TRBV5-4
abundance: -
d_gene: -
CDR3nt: TGTGCCAGCACCTCCCAAGCAGGGAACACTGAAGCTTCCTTT
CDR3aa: CASTSQAGNTEASF

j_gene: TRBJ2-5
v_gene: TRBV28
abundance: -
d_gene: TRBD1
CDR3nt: TGTGCCAGCAGTTTACCGACAGGGGGCGCAGAGACCCAGTACTTC
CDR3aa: CASSLPTGGAETQYF

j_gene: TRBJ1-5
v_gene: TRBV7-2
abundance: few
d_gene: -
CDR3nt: TGTGCCAGCAGCTTAGGGGGGGGCGTACAGCCCCAGCATTTT
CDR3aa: CASSLGGGVQPQHF

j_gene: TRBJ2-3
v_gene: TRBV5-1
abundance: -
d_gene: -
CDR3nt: TGCGCCAGCAGCTCACAGGAACGGCTCACAGATACGCAGTATTTT
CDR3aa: CASSSQERLTDTQYF

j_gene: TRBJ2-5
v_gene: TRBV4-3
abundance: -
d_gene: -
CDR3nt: TGCGCCAGCAGCCAAGGCGTTGGAGAGACCCAGTACTTC
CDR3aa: CASSQGVGETQYF

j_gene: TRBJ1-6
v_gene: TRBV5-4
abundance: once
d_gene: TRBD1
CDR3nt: TGTGCCAGCAGCCCCGGGACAGAGGGGGCGGATAATTCACCCCTCCACTTT
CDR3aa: CASSPGTEGADNSPLHF

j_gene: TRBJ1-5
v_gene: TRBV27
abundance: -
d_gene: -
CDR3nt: TGTGCCAGCAGTTTTACAGGAGACTTCAAGGCCCAGCCCCAGCATTTT
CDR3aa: CASSFTGDFKAQPQHF

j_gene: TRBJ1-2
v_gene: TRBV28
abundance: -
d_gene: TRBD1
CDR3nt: TGTGCCAGCACTACAAGACAGGGGACGAGGTATGGCTACACCTTC
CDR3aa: CASTTRQGTRYGYTF

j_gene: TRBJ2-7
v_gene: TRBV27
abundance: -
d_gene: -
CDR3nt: TGTGCCCCCGTGGGAGGCTACGAGCAGTACTTC
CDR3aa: CAPVGGYEQYF

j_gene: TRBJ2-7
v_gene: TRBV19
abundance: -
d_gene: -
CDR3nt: TGTGCCAGTAGTATAGCTCCCTACACCGGGGGCTCCTACGAGCAGTACTTC
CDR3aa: CASSIAPYTGGSYEQYF

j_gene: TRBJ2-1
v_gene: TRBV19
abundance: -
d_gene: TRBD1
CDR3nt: TGTGCCAGTAGTATAGGGACAGGAGGAGTCTACAATGAGCAGTTCTTC
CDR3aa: CASSIGTGGVYNEQFF